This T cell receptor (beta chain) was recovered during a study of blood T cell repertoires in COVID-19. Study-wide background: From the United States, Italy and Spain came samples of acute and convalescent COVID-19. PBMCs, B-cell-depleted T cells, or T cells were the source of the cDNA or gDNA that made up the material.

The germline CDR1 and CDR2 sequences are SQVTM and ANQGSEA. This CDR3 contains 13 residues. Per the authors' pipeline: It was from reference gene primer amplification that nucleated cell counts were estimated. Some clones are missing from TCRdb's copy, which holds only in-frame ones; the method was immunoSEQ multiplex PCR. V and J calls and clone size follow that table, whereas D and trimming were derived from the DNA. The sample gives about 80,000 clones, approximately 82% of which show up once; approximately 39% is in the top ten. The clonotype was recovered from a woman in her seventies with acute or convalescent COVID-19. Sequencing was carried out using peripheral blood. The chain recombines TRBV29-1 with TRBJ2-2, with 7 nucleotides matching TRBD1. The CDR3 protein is CSANRGNTGELFF. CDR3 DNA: TGCAGTGCCAACAGGGGGAACACCGGGGAGCTGTTTTTT.